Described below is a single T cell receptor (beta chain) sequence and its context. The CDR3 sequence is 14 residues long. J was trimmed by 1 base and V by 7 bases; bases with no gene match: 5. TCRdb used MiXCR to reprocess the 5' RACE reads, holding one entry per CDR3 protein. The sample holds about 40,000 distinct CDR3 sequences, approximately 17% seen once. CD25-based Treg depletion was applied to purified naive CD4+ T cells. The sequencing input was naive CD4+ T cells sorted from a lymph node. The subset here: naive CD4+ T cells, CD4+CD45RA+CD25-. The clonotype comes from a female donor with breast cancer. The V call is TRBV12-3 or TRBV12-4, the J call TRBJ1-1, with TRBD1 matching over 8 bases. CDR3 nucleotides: TGTGCCAGCAACCCGACAGGGGCGAACACTGAAGCTTTCTTT. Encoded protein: CASNPTGANTEAFF.